The 24 T cell receptor beta chains in this list originate from one sample, sequenced in a study of CD8+ T cells in alopecia areata. RNA extraction was followed by reverse transcription into cDNA, which acted as the sequencing template. This table comes from immunoSEQ multiplex PCR, and its TCRdb copy is limited to in-frame clones, with some not included. The sample shows 95,000 to 120,000 clones, around three fifths of them seen only once. Treatment here: oral pan-JAK inhibitor, 5-10 mg twice daily. Sequencing used CD4+ T cells sorted from blood, obtained at week 24, from a patient treated with tofacitinib. These receptors came from a human donor with alopecia areata.

This rearrangement joins TRBV6-6 to TRBJ1-1; D call uncertain. This CDR3 region has 13 residues. Looked up from germline, CDR1 is MNHNY and CDR2 is SVGAGI (reference sequence). The CDR3 reads CVTASPLNTEAFF. In DNA form, the CDR3 reads TGTGTGACGGCCTCTCCTTTGAACACTGAAGCTTTCTTT.

This clone was seen ten or more times. The CDR3, as DNA: TGTGCCAGCAGCCTAGGGACAGGTACAGATACGCAGTATTTT. Amino acid sequence: CASSLGTGTDTQYF. V and J are TRBV4-2 and TRBJ2-3, with 8 bases identical to TRBD1. The V gene end was trimmed by 4 bases and the J gene end by 3 bases; junction bases not matched to a gene: 3. The CDR3 extends over 14 amino acids. Germline V gene sequence: CDR1 LGHNA, CDR2 YNFKEQ.

J is TRBJ2-7 and V is TRBV13, with D tentatively TRBD1 (5 bases). From germline, CDR1 is PRHDT and CDR2 FYEKMQ (reference sequence). This CDR3 has 15 residues. V shed 6 bases and J shed 0 bases, with 15 bases lying between them. CDR3 protein: CASRVGAGHSYEQYF. For the CDR3, the DNA is TGTGCCAGCAGAGTAGGGGCAGGGCACTCCTACGAGCAGTACTTC.

The chain couples TRBV5-1 to TRBJ2-2; D unresolved. The CDR3 spans 14 residues. Germline V CDR1 and CDR2: SGHRS, YFSETQ. Trimming pared 0 bases from V and 4 bases from J, leaving 7 bases between. CDR3 in DNA: TGCGCCAGCAGCTTGGATGGGATCACCGGGGAGCTGTTTTTT. This sequence encodes CASSLDGITGELFF.

A few counts support this clone. The chain has TRBV10-3 and TRBJ1-6; 7 positions agree with TRBD1. Looked up from germline, CDR1 is ENHRY and CDR2 is SYGVKD. The V and J ends lost 4 bases and 5 bases, in that order; junction bases with no gene match: 5. This CDR3 region has 15 residues. The DNA for the CDR3 is TGTGCCATCAGTGTCGGGACAGTGAATAATTCACCCCTCCACTTT. Protein: CAISVGTVNNSPLHF.

This clone was counted a few times. The chain recombines TRBV30 with TRBJ1-1; weak D call: TRBD1 (5 bases). This CDR3 spans 14 amino acids. Trimming stripped 0 bases from V and 2 bases from J, with 10 bases between. CDR1 and CDR2 (germline): GTSNPN, SVGIG (reference sequence). The CDR3 sequence is CAWSVLQGNTEAFF. In nucleotides, the CDR3 is TGTGCCTGGAGTGTACTTCAGGGAAACACTGAAGCTTTCTTT.

The chain employs TRBV29-1 and TRBJ1-3; D is perhaps TRBD1 (6 bases). From germline, CDR1 is SQVTM and CDR2 ANQGSEA. Trimming cost V 4 bases and J 4 bases, with 11 bases left between them. This CDR3 comprises 13 residues. CDR3 region: CSVGPGTGNTIYF. The CDR3 region has the DNA TGCAGCGTTGGACCAGGGACAGGAAACACCATATATTTT.

The genes are TRBV29-1 and TRBJ1-1; D gene unclear. CDR3 length: 14 residues. Germline CDR1 reads SQVTM; CDR2 reads ANQGSEA. V dropped 2 bases and J dropped 5 bases, with 15 bases sitting between them. The CDR3 loop is CSVERTFGGTEAFF. The CDR3 bases are TGCAGCGTTGAAAGAACATTTGGAGGGACTGAAGCTTTCTTT.

Only one count was recorded for this clone. The genes are TRBV29-1 and TRBJ1-4; maybe TRBD1 (6 bases). The germline V and J ends were trimmed by 0 bases and 10 bases, with 15 bases remaining between them. CDR3 size: 14 residues. Germline CDR1 and CDR2: SQVTM and ANQGSEA. DNA of the CDR3: TGCAGCGTTGAAGATACGGGGGCGGCCGGAAAACTGTTTTTT. Protein product: CSVEDTGAAGKLFF.

The gene calls are TRBV5-6 and TRBJ1-2, with D tentatively TRBD1 (6 bases). The ends were cut back, 1 base at V and 0 bases at J, with 16 bases in the middle. Germline V lookup: CDR1 SGHDT, CDR2 YYEEEE. The CDR3 is 17 residues long. CDR3 coding DNA: TGTGCCAGCAGCTTGCTTTCGACAGGCTCAGCTAACTATGGCTACACCTTC. This gives the protein CASSLLSTGSANYGYTF.

This clone was seen a few times. The CDR3 sequence: CASSYQRGGTDTQYF. The CDR3 bases are TGTGCCAGCAGCTACCAGCGGGGGGGCACAGATACGCAGTATTTT. V gene TRBV7-2 combines with J gene TRBJ2-3, with TRBD2 identical over 9 bases. The CDR3 consists of 15 residues. J lost 1 base, V lost 4 bases, and 3 bases had no gene match. CDR1 and CDR2 from the germline V gene are SGHTA and FQGNSA.

The chain employs TRBV7-2 and TRBJ2-4; D is possibly TRBD1 or TRBD2 (5 bases each). The V end was cut by 4 bases, the J end by 6 bases, with 10 bases between. Germline CDR1 SGHTA, CDR2 FQGNSA. This CDR3 contains 13 residues. The CDR3 DNA follows: TGTGCCAGCAGCTCCGGGGCCCTAAACATTCAGTACTTC. This codes for CASSSGALNIQYF. Drawing the rest from reference TRBV7-2 and TRBJ2-4, the complete variable domain is GAGVSQSPSNKVTEKGKDVELRCDPISGHTALYWYRQSLGQGLEFLIYFQGNSAPDKSGLPSDRFSAERTGGSVSTLTIQRTQQEDSAVYLCASSSGALNIQYFGAGTRLSVL.

This chain links TRBV11-2 with TRBJ1-2, with TRBD1 as a possible D gene (6 bases). The ends were cut back, 4 bases at V and 7 bases at J, with 22 bases in the middle. Germline CDR1 is SGHAT and CDR2 is FQNNGV. CDR3 size: 16 residues. The CDR3 here is CASSSGIGQGIVGYTF. The CDR3 nucleotides are TGTGCCAGCAGCTCGGGCATTGGGCAGGGGATCGTTGGCTACACCTTC.

The gene calls are TRBV29-1 and TRBJ2-2; D unclear. Deletions cut 7 bases from V and 3 bases from J, with 9 bases between. The CDR3 covers 12 residues. Germline CDR1 SQVTM, CDR2 ANQGSEA. CDR3 sequence reads: CSGGRDTGELFF. CDR3 bases: TGCAGCGGAGGACGGGACACCGGGGAGCTGTTTTTT.

The chain combines TRBV30 with TRBJ1-2; tentative D call: TRBD1 (6 bases). This CDR3 region has 16 residues. V shed 0 bases and J shed 2 bases, with 16 bases lying between them. Germline V gene data show CDR1 as GTSNPN and CDR2 as SVGIG (reference sequence). CDR3 DNA: TGTGCCTGGAGTGTACATCTTTCGGACAGAAACTATGGCTACACCTTC. Its protein product is CAWSVHLSDRNYGYTF.

This clone was detected only a few times. V and J are TRBV18 and TRBJ2-1; D unresolved. The CDR3 has 12 residues. Germline CDR1 and CDR2: KGHSH and LQKENI. The germline V and J ends were trimmed by 3 bases and 8 bases, with 8 bases remaining between them. The CDR3 is CASSPQVDEQFF. In DNA, the CDR3 is TGTGCCAGCTCACCTCAGGTGGATGAGCAGTTCTTC.

This clone rates as medium-sized. V gene TRBV7-2 combines with J gene TRBJ2-6; unclear D gene. Germline CDR1 SGHTA, CDR2 FQGNSA. V lost 3 bases and J 1 base, leaving 1 base between the germline ends. CDR3 size: 13 residues. The CDR3 coding sequence is TGTGCCAGCAGCTTTTCTGGGGCCAACGTCCTGACTTTC. Its protein product is CASSFSGANVLTF.

This clone has more than one count but fewer than ten. V and J are TRBV6-5 and TRBJ2-3, with D unclear. The V gene lost 6 bases and the J gene lost 8 bases, with 12 bases spanning the gap. Germline CDR1 is MNHEY and CDR2 is SVGAGI. The CDR3 has 12 residues. CDR3 in amino acids: CASRAPKGTQYF. CDR3 coding DNA: TGTGCCAGCAGAGCCCCTAAGGGTACGCAGTATTTT.

The V gene is TRBV4-3, the J gene TRBJ2-5; TRBD2 aligns across 10 bases. The germline V gene encodes CDR1 LGHNA and CDR2 YSLEER. Unmatched junction bases numbered 5, after V lost 1 base and J lost 0 bases. The CDR3 covers 17 residues. The CDR3 DNA is TGCGCCAGCAGCCAAGGTCTTAGCGGGGGGTACCAAGAGACCCAGTACTTC. It specifies CASSQGLSGGYQETQYF.

This clone was seen a few times. The V gene is TRBV29-1, the J gene TRBJ2-1; TRBD2 matches 9 bases. Trimming cost V 4 bases and J 8 bases; bases outside gene matches: 6. Germline CDR1 and CDR2: SQVTM and ANQGSEA. CDR3 length: 13 residues. CDR3 residues: CSVVAGGADEQFF. Here the CDR3 DNA reads TGCAGCGTTGTCGCGGGGGGGGCTGATGAGCAGTTCTTC.

The V and J genes are TRBV29-1 and TRBJ2-5; D is possibly TRBD1 (5 bases). V shed 7 bases and J shed 13 bases, with 19 bases lying between them. Germline V lookup: CDR1 SQVTM, CDR2 ANQGSEA. CDR3 size: 11 residues. CDR3 sequence: CSAVLGPLGYF. The CDR3 DNA reads TGCAGCGCTGTCCTGGGGCCCCTGGGGTACTTC.

V is TRBV7-9 and J is TRBJ1-2; D not resolved. The germline CDR1 and CDR2 sequences are SEHNR and FQNEAQ (reference sequence). The V end lost 3 bases, the J end lost 0 bases, and 8 bases lay between the germline ends. This CDR3 comprises 14 residues. The CDR3: CASSLGLSNYGYTF. CDR3 nucleotide sequence: TGTGCCAGCAGCTTGGGGTTGTCTAACTATGGCTACACCTTC. Combining the CDR3 with reference TRBV7-9 and TRBJ1-2 gives the whole variable domain DTGVSQNPRHKITKRGQNVTFRCDPISEHNRLYWYRQTLGQGPEFLTYFQNEAQLEKSRLLSDRFSAERPKGSFSTLEIQRTEQGDSAMYLCASSLGLSNYGYTFGSGTRLTVV.

This clone turned up a few times. The chain recombines TRBV15 with TRBJ1-1; D call uncertain. Germline V gene sequence: CDR1 LNHNV, CDR2 YYDKDF (reference sequence). Trimming removed 1 base from V and 4 bases from J, with 13 bases in between. CDR3 length: 15 residues. CDR3 sequence reads: CATSRGGLGGTEAFF. CDR3 bases: TGTGCCACCAGCAGAGGAGGTCTGGGAGGCACTGAAGCTTTCTTT.

This clone was observed once. This sequence joins TRBV7-2 and TRBJ2-2, with D possibly called TRBD1 or TRBD2 (6 bases each). The CDR3 contains 13 residues. V was pared by 5 bases and J by 5 bases, with 9 bases between. Germline CDR1 and CDR2: SGHTA and FQGNSA. The CDR3 loop is CASSQGRTGELFF. DNA of the CDR3: TGTGCCAGCAGCCAGGGGAGGACCGGGGAGCTGTTTTTT.